This entry lists 22 T cell receptor beta chains sequenced from one sample in a study of blood T cell repertoires in COVID-19. Libraries were prepared by immunoSEQ multiplex PCR; TCRdb keeps only in-frame clonotypes and omits some of them. The sample lists some 500,000 clones; roughly 90% were seen once. The sample taken for sequencing was PBMCs or T cells enriched from blood (not recorded which). These receptor sequences come from a woman aged 40-49 years who had recovered from COVID-19.

The V call is TRBV4-1, the J call TRBJ1-5, with D unresolved. The germline V gene encodes CDR1 MGHRA and CDR2 YSYEKL. This CDR3 spans 15 amino acids. The V end lost 0 bases, the J end lost 0 bases, and 6 bases lay between the germline ends. The CDR3 DNA sequence: TGCGCCAGCAGCCAAGAGGCCCTTAGCAATCAGCCCCAGCATTTT. It is translated as CASSQEALSNQPQHF.

V gene TRBV7-2 combines with J gene TRBJ2-1, with TRBD2 matching over 7 bases. Germline values: CDR1 SGHTA, CDR2 FQGNSA. V was clipped by 3 bases and J by 2 bases; unmatched bases: 10. The CDR3 consists of 17 residues. The CDR3 coding sequence is TGTGCCAGCAGCTTTCTTTCGGGGGGAGGGACCTACAATGAGCAGTTCTTC. Amino acid sequence: CASSFLSGGGTYNEQFF.

This chain connects TRBV7-9 to TRBJ2-3, with 8 bases aligning to TRBD2. Looked up from germline, CDR1 is SEHNR and CDR2 is FQNEAQ (reference sequence). The CDR3 is 16 residues long. V lost 2 bases to trimming and J lost 2 bases; unmatched junction nucleotides: 6. CDR3 amino acids: CASSLIPSGFTDTQYF. In DNA, the CDR3 is TGTGCCAGCAGCTTAATCCCTAGCGGGTTCACAGATACGCAGTATTTT.

The rearrangement links TRBV18 to TRBJ1-2, with TRBD1 matching over 8 bases. CDR1 and CDR2 from the germline V gene are KGHSH and LQKENI. V lost 5 bases to trimming and J lost 7 bases; unmatched junction nucleotides: 6. The CDR3 covers 13 residues. Written as DNA, the CDR3 is TGTGCCAGCTCAGAGGACAGGGATTTTGGCTACACCTTC. It is translated as CASSEDRDFGYTF. Looking up the rest from reference TRBV18 and TRBJ1-2 gives the full variable domain: NAGVMQNPRHLVRRRGQEARLRCSPMKGHSHVYWYRQLPEEGLKFMVYLQKENIIDESGMPKERFSAEFPKEGPSILRIQQVVRGDSAAYFCASSEDRDFGYTFGSGTRLTVV.

This rearrangement joins TRBV18 to TRBJ1-5, with TRBD1 matching over 7 bases. This CDR3 contains 14 residues. V dropped 4 bases and J dropped 5; count of bases not matched to a gene: 5. Germline V gene data show CDR1 as KGHSH and CDR2 as LQKENI. CDR3 DNA: TGTGCCAGCTCACTTACAGGGGATTATCAGCCCCAGCATTTT. This sequence encodes CASSLTGDYQPQHF.

This clone came up a few times. V is TRBV6-5 and J is TRBJ1-2; possibly TRBD1 for D (5 bases). This CDR3 is 15 amino acids long. Deletions cut 6 bases from V and 3 bases from J, with 17 bases between. Germline V gene lookup returns CDR1 MNHEY and CDR2 SVGAGI. CDR3 protein: CASSPDSLLYYGYTF. The DNA of the CDR3 is TGTGCCAGCAGCCCCGACAGTCTCTTGTACTATGGCTACACCTTC.

For this clone: The same CDR3 can be traced to other DNA sequences in this sample. The chain carries TRBV27 and TRBJ2-2; TRBD2 aligns across 9 bases. Germline lookup yields CDR1 MNHEY and CDR2 SMNVEV (reference sequence). The trim removed 3 bases at V and 5 bases at J, leaving 1 base unmatched. The CDR3 sequence is 14 residues long. In DNA, the CDR3 is TGTGCCAGCAGTTTTCTAGCGGGGACCGGGGAGCTGTTTTTT. This sequence encodes CASSFLAGTGELFF.

This chain connects TRBV28 to TRBJ2-7, with D perhaps TRBD1 (6 bases). The CDR3 runs 14 residues. Germline-derived CDR1 and CDR2 are MDHEN and SYDVKM. V lost 1 base and J lost 3, with 10 bases in between. This CDR3 reads CASSLYRAHYEQYF. The DNA for the CDR3 is TGTGCCAGCAGTTTATACAGGGCCCACTACGAGCAGTACTTC.

The V and J genes are TRBV19 and TRBJ1-5, with a possible D match to TRBD1 (5 bases). V dropped 7 bases and J dropped 0 bases, with 22 bases sitting between them. The length of the CDR3 is 18 residues. From germline, CDR1 is LNHDA and CDR2 SQIVND (reference sequence). This CDR3 reads CASTLGNRPGFSNQPQHF. The CDR3, as DNA: TGTGCCAGTACTTTGGGGAACAGGCCCGGCTTTAGCAATCAGCCCCAGCATTTT.

The rearrangement links TRBV5-6 to TRBJ2-2; D is possibly TRBD2 (5 bases). CDR1 and CDR2 (germline): SGHDT, YYEEEE. The CDR3 has 15 amino acids. V lost 0 bases and J lost 6, with 12 bases in between. CDR3 in amino acids: CASSLGGDWAGELFF. The DNA of the CDR3 is TGTGCCAGCAGCTTGGGGGGAGATTGGGCCGGGGAGCTGTTTTTT.

The J gene is TRBJ1-5, the V gene TRBV27; no reliable D call. Looked up from germline, CDR1 is MNHEY and CDR2 is SMNVEV (reference sequence). V lost 7 bases and J 6 bases, leaving 7 bases between the germline ends. CDR3 length equals 11 residues. CDR3 bases: TGTGCCAGCAATTCGAGTCAGCCCCAGCATTTT. It translates to CASNSSQPQHF.

The chain links TRBV28 to TRBJ1-1; perhaps TRBD1 as D (5 bases). CDR1 is MDHEN, CDR2 SYDVKM, per germline. The CDR3 has 14 amino acids. The V end was cut by 1 base, the J end by 0 bases, with 6 bases between. The DNA for the CDR3 is TGTGCCAGCAGTTTATTGACAGTGAACACTGAAGCTTTCTTT. This gives the protein CASSLLTVNTEAFF.

This rearrangement joins TRBV24-1 to TRBJ1-1, with TRBD1 identical over 7 bases. With V trimmed by 7 bases and J by 3 bases, 7 bases remained unmatched. Per germline, CDR1 KGHDR and CDR2 SFDVKD. The CDR3 covers 14 residues. As DNA, the CDR3 is TGTGCCACCAGCCCCCGGGACAGAGACACTGAAGCTTTCTTT. This sequence encodes CATSPRDRDTEAFF.

This chain connects TRBV3-1 (or the pseudogene TRBV3-2) to TRBJ1-6, with D possibly being TRBD1 (5 bases). Germline CDR1 and CDR2: LGHDT and YNNKEL (reference sequence). Trimming removed 1 base at V and 9 bases at J, with 10 bases between. The CDR3 runs to 14 residues. Here the CDR3 DNA reads TGTGCCAGCAGCCAAGGGACATTGGGTTCACCCCTCCACTTT. This translates into CASSQGTLGSPLHF.

This chain links TRBV13 with TRBJ2-3, with a tentative D call TRBD2 (6 bases). Germline CDR1 reads PRHDT; CDR2 reads FYEKMQ (reference sequence). The V end was cut by 8 bases, the J end by 2 bases, with 17 bases between. CDR3 size: 15 residues. The CDR3 reads CASGQEGGLTDTQYF. CDR3 coding DNA: TGTGCCAGCGGTCAGGAGGGAGGTCTCACAGATACGCAGTATTTT.

V and J are TRBV4-1 and TRBJ2-7; a weak D match, TRBD1 (6 bases). This CDR3 comprises 18 residues. Germline CDR1 MGHRA, CDR2 YSYEKL. Trimming removed 5 bases from V and 2 bases from J, with 25 bases in between. DNA of the CDR3: TGCGCCAGCAGCAACATGCAAGGGGGTGGGCCCTCTCCCTACGAGCAGTACTTC. The encoded protein is CASSNMQGGGPSPYEQYF.

This clone is a singleton in its sample. This sequence joins TRBV16 and TRBJ2-1, with TRBD2 matching over 15 bases. CDR3 length equals 20 residues. The ends lost 2 bases at V and 4 bases at J; junction bases unmatched: 12. The germline CDR1 and CDR2 sequences are KGHSY and FQNENV. The CDR3 here is CASSQIGGTSGRQVYNEQFF. The CDR3 bases are TGTGCCAGCAGCCAAATTGGCGGGACTAGCGGGAGGCAAGTGTACAATGAGCAGTTCTTC.

The CDR3 nucleotides read TGTGCCACCAGTGATCCCCACAGACAGGGCTTAGGGGAGACCCAGTACTTC. It codes for CATSDPHRQGLGETQYF. J is TRBJ2-5 and V is TRBV24-1, with TRBD1 matching 7 bases. With 3 bases clipped from V and 5 bases from J, the junction kept 14 bases outside the gene matches. Germline-derived CDR1 and CDR2 are KGHDR and SFDVKD. There are 17 residues in the CDR3.

The rearrangement links TRBV7-9 to TRBJ1-1, with unresolved D. From germline, CDR1 is SEHNR and CDR2 FQNEAQ (reference sequence). V was shortened by 3 bases and J by 4 bases, with 9 bases between the two germline ends. There are 13 residues in the CDR3. CDR3 DNA: TGTGCCAGCAGCTTCGGGGAGGGCACTGAAGCTTTCTTT. This codes for CASSFGEGTEAFF.

This clone turned up a few times. The chain couples TRBV29-1 to TRBJ2-3; TRBD1 matches 7 bases. The CDR3 runs 13 residues. V gave up 3 bases and J gave up 6 bases; unmatched junction bases: 6. From germline, CDR1 is SQVTM and CDR2 ANQGSEA. The CDR3 nucleotides are TGCAGCGTTGATCATAAGGGACAGGATACGCAGTATTTT. This codes for CSVDHKGQDTQYF.

CDR3 protein: CASRRPGDLLGAFF. As DNA, the CDR3 is TGTGCCAGCAGGAGGCCAGGGGACCTCCTGGGTGCTTTCTTT. The chain joins TRBV7-2 to TRBJ1-1; a possible D gene is TRBD1 (6 bases). There are 14 residues in the CDR3. The V end lost 6 bases, the J end lost 11 bases, and 22 bases lay between the germline ends. From germline, CDR1 is SGHTA and CDR2 FQGNSA.

V and J are TRBV12-3 or TRBV12-4 and TRBJ1-6, with a possible D match to TRBD1 (6 bases). The CDR3 runs to 12 residues. V was pared by 4 bases and J by 9 bases, with 7 bases between. CDR3 loop: CASSSQGSPLHF. For the CDR3, the DNA is TGTGCCAGCAGTTCACAGGGTTCACCCCTCCACTTT.